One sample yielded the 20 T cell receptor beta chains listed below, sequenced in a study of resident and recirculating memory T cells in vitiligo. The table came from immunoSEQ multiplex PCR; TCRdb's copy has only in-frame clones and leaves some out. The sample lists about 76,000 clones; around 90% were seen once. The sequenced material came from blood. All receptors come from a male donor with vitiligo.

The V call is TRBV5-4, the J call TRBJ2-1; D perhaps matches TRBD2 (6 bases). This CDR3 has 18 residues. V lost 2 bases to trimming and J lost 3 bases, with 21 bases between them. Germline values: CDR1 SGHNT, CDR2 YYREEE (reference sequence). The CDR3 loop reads CASSFFPKLRENYNEQFF. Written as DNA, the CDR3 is TGTGCCAGCAGCTTTTTCCCCAAGTTACGGGAGAACTACAATGAGCAGTTCTTC.

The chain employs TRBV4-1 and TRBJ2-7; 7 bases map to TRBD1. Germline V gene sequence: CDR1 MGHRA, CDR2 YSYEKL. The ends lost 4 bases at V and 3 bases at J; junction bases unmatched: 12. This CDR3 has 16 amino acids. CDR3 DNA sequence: TGCGCCAGCAGCCGGACCTCGATGACAGGGTACTACGAGCAGTACTTC. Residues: CASSRTSMTGYYEQYF.

The CDR3 DNA sequence: TGTGCCAGCAGTCTGCGAGGGAGTAGCGAAAAACTGTTTTTT. Its protein is CASSLRGSSEKLFF. The chain recombines TRBV28 with TRBJ1-4; D is unclear. The germline V gene encodes CDR1 MDHEN and CDR2 SYDVKM. V lost 5 bases and J 8 bases, leaving 15 bases between the germline ends. CDR3 length: 14 residues.

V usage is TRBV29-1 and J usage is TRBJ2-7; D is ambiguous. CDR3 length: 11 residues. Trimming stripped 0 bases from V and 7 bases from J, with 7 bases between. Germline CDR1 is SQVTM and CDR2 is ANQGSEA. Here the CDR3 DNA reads TGCAGCGTTGAAGAGAACAGAGAGCAGTACTTC. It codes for CSVEENREQYF.

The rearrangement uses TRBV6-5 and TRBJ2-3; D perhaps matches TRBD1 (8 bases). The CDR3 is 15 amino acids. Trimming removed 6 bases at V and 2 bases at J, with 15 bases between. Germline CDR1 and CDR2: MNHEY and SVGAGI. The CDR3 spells CASSHRGGNTDTQYF. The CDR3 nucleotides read TGTGCCAGCAGCCACAGGGGGGGGAACACAGATACGCAGTATTTT.

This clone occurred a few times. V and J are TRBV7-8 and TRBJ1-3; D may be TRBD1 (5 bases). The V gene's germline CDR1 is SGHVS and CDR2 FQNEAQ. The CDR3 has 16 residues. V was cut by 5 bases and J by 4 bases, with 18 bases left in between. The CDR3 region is CASSQWGVTKGNTIYF. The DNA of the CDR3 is TGTGCCAGCAGCCAATGGGGGGTGACGAAAGGAAACACCATATATTTT.

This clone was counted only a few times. CDR3 residues: CASSPIRDSNQPQHF. CDR3 DNA: TGTGCCAGCTCACCCATCCGGGATAGCAATCAGCCCCAGCATTTT. The chain employs TRBV18 and TRBJ1-5; D remains ambiguous. V lost 3 bases, J lost 0 bases, and 9 bases lay in between. Germline values: CDR1 KGHSH, CDR2 LQKENI. The CDR3 spans 15 residues.

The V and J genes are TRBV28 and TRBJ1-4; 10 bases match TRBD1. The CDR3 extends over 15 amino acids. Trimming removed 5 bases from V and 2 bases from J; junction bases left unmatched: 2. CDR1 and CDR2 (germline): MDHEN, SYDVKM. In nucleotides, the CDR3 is TGTGCCAGCAGTGGACAGGGGGATACTAATGAAAAACTGTTTTTT. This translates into CASSGQGDTNEKLFF.

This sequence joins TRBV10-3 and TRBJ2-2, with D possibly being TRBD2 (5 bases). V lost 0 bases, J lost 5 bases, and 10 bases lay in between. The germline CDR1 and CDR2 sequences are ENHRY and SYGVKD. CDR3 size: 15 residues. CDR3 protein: CAISESISDTGELFF. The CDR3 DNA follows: TGTGCCATCAGTGAGTCGATTAGCGATACCGGGGAGCTGTTTTTT.

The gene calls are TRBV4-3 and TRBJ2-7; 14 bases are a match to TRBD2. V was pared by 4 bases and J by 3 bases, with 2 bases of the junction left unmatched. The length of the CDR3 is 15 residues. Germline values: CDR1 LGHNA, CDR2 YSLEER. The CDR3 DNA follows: TGCGCCAGCAGCCGCGGGACTAGCGGGGGCTACGAGCAGTACTTC. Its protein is CASSRGTSGGYEQYF.

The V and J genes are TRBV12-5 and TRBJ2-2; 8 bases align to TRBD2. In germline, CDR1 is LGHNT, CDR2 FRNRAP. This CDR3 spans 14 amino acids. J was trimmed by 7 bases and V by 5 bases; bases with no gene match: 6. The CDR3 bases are TGTGCTAGTGGTCTGAGCGGGAGCGACGGGGAGCTGTTTTTT. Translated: CASGLSGSDGELFF.

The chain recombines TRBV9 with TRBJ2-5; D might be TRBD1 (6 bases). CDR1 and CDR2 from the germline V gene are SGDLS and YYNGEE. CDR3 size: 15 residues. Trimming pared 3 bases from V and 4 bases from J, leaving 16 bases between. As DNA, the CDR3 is TGTGCCAGCAGCGAGGGGGTGGGGGCAGGAGAGACCCAGTACTTC. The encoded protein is CASSEGVGAGETQYF.

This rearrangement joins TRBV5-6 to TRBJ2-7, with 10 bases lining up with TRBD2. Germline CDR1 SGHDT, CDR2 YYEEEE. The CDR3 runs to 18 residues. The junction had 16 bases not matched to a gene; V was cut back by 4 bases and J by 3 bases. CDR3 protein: CASSAPLLASGSSYEQYF. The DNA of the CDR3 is TGTGCCAGCAGCGCACCACTCCTGGCTAGCGGGAGCAGCTACGAGCAGTACTTC.

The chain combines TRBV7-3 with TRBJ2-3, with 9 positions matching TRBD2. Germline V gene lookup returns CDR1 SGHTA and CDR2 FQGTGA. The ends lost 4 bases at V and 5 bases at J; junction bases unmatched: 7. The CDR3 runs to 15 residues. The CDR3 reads CASSSVGAGGDTQYF. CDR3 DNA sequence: TGTGCCAGCAGCTCCGTGGGAGCGGGAGGAGATACGCAGTATTTT.

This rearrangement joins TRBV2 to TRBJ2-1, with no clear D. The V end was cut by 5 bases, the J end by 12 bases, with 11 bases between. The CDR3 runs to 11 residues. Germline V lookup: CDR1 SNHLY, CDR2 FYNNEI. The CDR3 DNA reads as TGTGCCAGCAGTATAGTGAGGCGGCAGTTCTTC. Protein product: CASSIVRRQFF.

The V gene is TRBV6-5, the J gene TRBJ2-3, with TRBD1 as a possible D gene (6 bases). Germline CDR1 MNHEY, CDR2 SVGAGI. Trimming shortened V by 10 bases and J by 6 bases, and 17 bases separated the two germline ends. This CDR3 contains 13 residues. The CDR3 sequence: CATGGGGLDTQYF. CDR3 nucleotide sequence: TGTGCCACCGGTGGTGGGGGCTTGGATACGCAGTATTTT.

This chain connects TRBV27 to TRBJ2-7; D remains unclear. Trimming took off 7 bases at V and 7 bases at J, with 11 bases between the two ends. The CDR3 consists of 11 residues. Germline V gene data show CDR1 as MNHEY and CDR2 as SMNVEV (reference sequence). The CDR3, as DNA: TGTGCCAGCACCCTGAGATGGGAGCAGTACTTC. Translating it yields CASTLRWEQYF.

CDR3 residues: CASSQDRGYREQYF. As DNA, the CDR3 is TGTGCCAGCAGCCAAGACAGGGGGTACCGGGAGCAGTACTTC. The J gene is TRBJ2-7, the V gene TRBV4-2; 7 bases line up with TRBD1. CDR3 size: 14 residues. With V trimmed by 0 bases and J by 7 bases, 6 bases remained unmatched. Germline V CDR1 and CDR2: LGHNA, YNFKEQ.

The CDR3 nucleotides are TGTGCCAGCAGTTTGCTAATCCAAAACAATGAGCAGTTCTTC. This gives the protein CASSLLIQNNEQFF. This chain uses TRBV28 with TRBJ2-1; D not certain. V lost 3 bases and J lost 5, with 11 bases in between. Per germline, CDR1 MDHEN and CDR2 SYDVKM. This CDR3 contains 14 residues.

CDR3 loop: CASSQSGQGSNQPQHF. The CDR3 nucleotides are TGTGCCAGCAGCCAATCAGGGCAGGGTAGCAATCAGCCCCAGCATTTT. The V call is TRBV16, the J call TRBJ1-5; tentative D call: TRBD1 (5 bases). This CDR3 has 16 amino acids. The V end was cut by 0 bases, the J end by 0 bases, with 9 bases between. Per germline, CDR1 KGHSY and CDR2 FQNENV.